The rows below give T cell receptor beta chains drawn from one sample of a study of T cell changes during pregnancy in multiple sclerosis. The assay was immunoSEQ multiplex PCR, and TCRdb's table has in-frame clones only and misses some. The sample records tens of thousands of clones, about 90% being singletons. The sample here was CD4+ T cells from peripheral blood mononuclear cells, taken in the third trimester of pregnancy. The receptors come from a female donor in good health, enrolled as a control in a pregnancy study. Each CDR3 is given with its conserved first and last residue. A D gene is named only where the DNA matches it firmly. Clone size, where shown, is once, few, many, or a class for clones that have expanded.

size: once; J: TRBJ2-6; V: TRBV28; D: TRBD2; CDR3: CASSLRAGGGLAGGTGANVLTF; DNA: TGTGCCAGCAGTTTAAGGGCAGGGGGGGGCCTAGCGGGAGGTACTGGGGCCAACGTCCTGACTTTC
size: NA; J: TRBJ2-7; V: TRBV2; D: TRBD2; CDR3: CASKGTSGTGEQYF; DNA: TGTGCCAGCAAAGGGACTAGCGGGACAGGCGAGCAGTACTTC
size: NA; J: TRBJ2-2; V: TRBV21-1; D: NA; CDR3: CASRATGGFSGELFF; DNA: TGTGCCAGCAGGGCTACAGGGGGCTTCTCCGGGGAGCTGTTTTTT
size: NA; J: TRBJ1-5; V: TRBV5-8; D: TRBD1; CDR3: CASSSPRDRGINQPQHF; DNA: TGTGCCAGCAGCTCCCCGAGGGACAGGGGAATCAATCAGCCCCAGCATTTT
size: once; J: TRBJ1-3; V: TRBV11-2; D: TRBD1; CDR3: CASSSSDRGGNTIYF; DNA: TGTGCCAGCAGCTCCTCGGACAGGGGGGGAAACACCATATATTTT
size: few; J: TRBJ2-5; V: TRBV7-2; D: TRBD2; CDR3: CASSLEVGLAGLETQYF; DNA: TGTGCCAGCAGCTTAGAGGTTGGACTAGCGGGGTTAGAGACCCAGTACTTC
size: NA; J: TRBJ1-2; V: TRBV25-1; D: TRBD1; CDR3: CASRGQGTPNYGYTF; DNA: TGTGCCAGCAGGGGACAGGGGACCCCTAACTATGGCTACACCTTC
size: NA; J: TRBJ2-3; V: TRBV7-8; D: NA; CDR3: CASSFGGPTDTQYF; DNA: TGTGCCAGCAGCTTCGGGGGGCCCACAGATACGCAGTATTTT
size: once; J: TRBJ2-7; V: TRBV6-6; D: TRBD1; CDR3: CASSLGQPYEQYF; DNA: TGTGCCAGCAGTTTGGGACAGCCCTACGAGCAGTACTTC
size: few; J: TRBJ2-2; V: TRBV4-2; D: TRBD1; CDR3: CASSQDLTGRTGELFF; DNA: TGTGCCAGCAGCCAAGATCTGACAGGGCGCACCGGGGAGCTGTTTTTT
size: once; J: TRBJ2-7; V: TRBV7-3; D: TRBD1; CDR3: CASSLNRGDEQYF; DNA: TGTGCCAGCAGCTTAAACAGGGGCGACGAGCAGTACTTC
size: NA; J: TRBJ1-2; V: TRBV6-5; D: TRBD1; CDR3: CASRSGTGGIYTF; DNA: TGTGCCAGCAGATCCGGGACAGGGGGAATCTACACCTTC
size: NA; J: TRBJ2-3; V: TRBV7-2; D: TRBD2; CDR3: CASSLGVAGGFTDTQYF; DNA: TGTGCCAGCAGCTTAGGCGTAGCGGGGGGGTTCACAGATACGCAGTATTTT
size: NA; J: TRBJ2-3; V: TRBV19; D: TRBD1; CDR3: CASRLGTANTDTQYF; DNA: TGTGCCAGTAGGCTGGGGACAGCCAACACAGATACGCAGTATTTT
size: few; J: TRBJ2-3; V: TRBV6-1; D: NA; CDR3: CASRGGDTQYF; DNA: TGTGCCAGCAGAGGGGGAGATACGCAGTATTTT
size: NA; J: TRBJ1-5; V: TRBV6-5; D: NA; CDR3: CASSYTGKSNQPQHF; DNA: TGTGCCAGCAGTTACACCGGGAAGAGCAATCAGCCCCAGCATTTT
size: few; J: TRBJ1-6; V: TRBV10-3; D: NA; CDR3: CAISEAQAINSPLHF; DNA: TGTGCCATCAGTGAGGCCCAGGCGATAAATTCACCCCTCCACTTT
size: NA; J: TRBJ1-5; V: TRBV4-2; D: NA; CDR3: CASWGHSNQPQHF; DNA: TGTGCCAGCTGGGGGCATAGCAATCAGCCCCAGCATTTT
size: NA; J: TRBJ2-2; V: TRBV9; D: NA; CDR3: CASASHSNTGELFF; DNA: TGTGCCAGCGCTAGCCACTCGAACACCGGGGAGCTGTTTTTT
size: NA; J: TRBJ2-1; V: TRBV6-5; D: NA; CDR3: CASSYSRGNNEQFF; DNA: TGTGCCAGCAGTTACTCCCGCGGGAACAATGAGCAGTTCTTC
size: NA; J: TRBJ1-6; V: TRBV19; D: TRBD1; CDR3: CASSATSGTGYNSPLHF; DNA: TGTGCCAGTAGTGCGACTTCCGGGACAGGTTATAATTCACCCCTCCACTTT
size: NA; J: TRBJ2-2; V: TRBV7-9; D: TRBD2; CDR3: CASSSGLAGITGELFF; DNA: TGTGCCAGCAGCTCGGGACTAGCGGGGATCACCGGGGAGCTGTTTTTT
size: NA; J: TRBJ1-3; V: TRBV27; D: TRBD1; CDR3: CASSRTGSGNTIYF; DNA: TGTGCCAGCAGCCGGACAGGGTCTGGAAACACCATATATTTT
size: NA; J: TRBJ2-5; V: TRBV9; D: TRBD1; CDR3: CASSAVDRVSETQYF; DNA: TGTGCCAGCAGCGCCGTTGACAGGGTATCAGAGACCCAGTACTTC
size: NA; J: TRBJ1-2; V: TRBV4-2; D: NA; CDR3: CASSLRGEGYGYTF; DNA: TGTGCCAGCAGCCTTAGAGGGGAGGGCTATGGCTACACCTTC
size: NA; J: TRBJ2-1; V: TRBV21-1; D: NA; CDR3: CASSKEDLSGRGYNEQFF; DNA: TGTGCCAGCAGCAAAGAGGACCTTAGCGGGAGAGGTTACAATGAGCAGTTCTTC
size: NA; J: TRBJ2-1; V: TRBV12-2; D: NA; CDR3: CASRLGVRASHRKFF; DNA: TGTGCAAGTCGCTTAGGGGTGCGGGCCTCCCATCGAAAGTTCTTC
size: once; J: TRBJ1-2; V: TRBV15; D: NA; CDR3: CATSTGGTPYGYTF; DNA: TGTGCCACCAGCACCGGGGGGACACCTTATGGCTACACCTTC
size: NA; J: TRBJ1-3; V: TRBV4-1; D: TRBD1; CDR3: CASSHGDRVSSGNTIYF; DNA: TGCGCCAGCAGCCACGGAGACAGGGTTAGCTCTGGAAACACCATATATTTT
size: NA; J: TRBJ2-3; V: TRBV7-3; D: NA; CDR3: CASSEGPTDTQYF; DNA: TGTGCCAGCAGCGAGGGCCCCACAGATACGCAGTATTTT
size: NA; J: TRBJ1-1; V: TRBV10-3; D: TRBD1; CDR3: CAISEWGTGGTDTEAFF; DNA: TGTGCCATCAGTGAGTGGGGGACAGGGGGCACGGACACTGAAGCTTTCTTT
size: NA; J: TRBJ1-5; V: TRBV27; D: NA; CDR3: CASGAGRPQHF; DNA: TGTGCCAGCGGTGCGGGACGGCCCCAGCATTTT
size: NA; J: TRBJ2-1; V: TRBV11-2; D: TRBD2; CDR3: CASSAGLARGSYNEQFF; DNA: TGTGCCAGCAGCGCCGGACTAGCAAGAGGATCCTACAATGAGCAGTTCTTC
size: NA; J: TRBJ1-4; V: TRBV7-9; D: NA; CDR3: CASSLAAGGKLFF; DNA: TGTGCCAGCAGCTTAGCGGCTGGCGGAAAACTGTTTTTT
size: NA; J: TRBJ2-3; V: TRBV7-2; D: NA; CDR3: CASSLHLGVSTDTQYF; DNA: TGTGCCAGCAGCTTGCATCTCGGAGTGAGCACAGATACGCAGTATTTT
size: NA; J: TRBJ1-5; V: TRBV10-3; D: NA; CDR3: CAISEGQGGQPQHF; DNA: TGTGCCATCAGTGAAGGGCAGGGCGGTCAGCCCCAGCATTTT
size: NA; J: TRBJ1-2; V: TRBV28; D: TRBD1; CDR3: CASSSPWTGNYGYTF; DNA: TGTGCCAGCAGTTCACCCTGGACAGGGAACTATGGCTACACCTTC
size: NA; J: TRBJ1-4; V: TRBV5-1; D: TRBD1; CDR3: CASSPGQGKEKLFF; DNA: TGCGCCAGCAGCCCGGGACAGGGGAAAGAAAAACTGTTTTTT
size: NA; J: TRBJ1-6; V: TRBV5-4; D: NA; CDR3: CASSSGQSSYNSPLHF; DNA: TGTGCCAGCAGCTCCGGACAGAGCTCCTATAATTCACCCCTCCACTTT
size: NA; J: TRBJ2-3; V: TRBV4-3; D: TRBD2; CDR3: CASSQSGGTVTQYF; DNA: TGCGCCAGCAGCCAAAGCGGGGGAACAGTTACGCAGTATTTT
size: NA; J: TRBJ2-3; V: TRBV10-3; D: NA; CDR3: CAISSGYSTDTQYF; DNA: TGTGCCATCAGTTCGGGTTACAGCACAGATACGCAGTATTTT
size: NA; J: TRBJ2-5; V: TRBV11-2; D: NA; CDR3: CASSRLTGSETQYF; DNA: TGTGCCAGCAGCCGACTCACAGGGTCCGAGACCCAGTACTTC
size: NA; J: TRBJ1-5; V: TRBV30; D: NA; CDR3: CAWGGRRHSNQPQHF; DNA: TGTGCCTGGGGTGGCAGGCGACATAGCAATCAGCCCCAGCATTTT
size: NA; J: TRBJ2-1; V: TRBV19; D: TRBD1; CDR3: CAANEGASPYNEQFF; DNA: TGTGCCGCAAACGAGGGGGCGTCCCCCTACAATGAGCAGTTCTTC
size: NA; J: TRBJ1-2; V: TRBV10-2; D: TRBD1; CDR3: CASSEDYRGEGYTF; DNA: TGCGCCAGCAGTGAAGATTACAGGGGTGAAGGCTACACCTTC
size: NA; J: TRBJ1-1; V: TRBV7-2; D: NA; CDR3: CASKTGSSAEAFF; DNA: TGTGCCAGCAAGACAGGAAGTAGCGCTGAAGCTTTCTTT
size: once; J: TRBJ1-1; V: TRBV18; D: TRBD1; CDR3: CASSPIIGQGESEAFF; DNA: TGTGCCAGCTCACCGATTATCGGACAGGGGGAGTCTGAAGCTTTCTTT
size: NA; J: TRBJ1-4; V: TRBV28; D: NA; CDR3: CASRREGATNEKLFF; DNA: TGTGCCAGCCGGAGGGAAGGGGCAACTAATGAAAAACTGTTTTTT
size: NA; J: TRBJ1-3; V: TRBV7-6; D: NA; CDR3: CASSLAGQDSGNTIYF; DNA: TGTGCCAGCAGCTTAGCGGGGCAAGACTCTGGAAACACCATATATTTT
size: NA; J: TRBJ2-1; V: TRBV5-6; D: TRBD2; CDR3: CASSRWLAGGPNGEQFF; DNA: TGTGCCAGCAGCCGCTGGCTAGCGGGGGGGCCAAATGGTGAGCAGTTCTTC
size: NA; J: TRBJ2-7; V: TRBV5-1; D: NA; CDR3: CASSLVSARRDEQYF; DNA: TGCGCCAGCAGCTTGGTTTCGGCCAGGAGGGACGAGCAGTACTTC
size: NA; J: TRBJ2-1; V: TRBV30; D: TRBD2; CDR3: CAWSDGRDEQFF; DNA: TGTGCCTGGAGTGACGGGAGGGATGAGCAGTTCTTC
size: NA; J: TRBJ1-4; V: TRBV7-9; D: NA; CDR3: CASRGRGLQMGEKLFF; DNA: TGTGCCAGCAGGGGTCGCGGGCTTCAGATGGGGGAAAAACTGTTTTTT
size: NA; J: TRBJ1-6; V: TRBV9; D: TRBD1; CDR3: CASSADRANSPLHF; DNA: TGTGCCAGCAGCGCCGACAGGGCAAATTCACCCCTCCACTTT
size: once; J: TRBJ1-1; V: TRBV11-1; D: NA; CDR3: CASSPQGSRRLTEAFF; DNA: TGTGCCAGCAGCCCACAGGGTTCACGGCGGTTAACTGAAGCTTTCTTT